Following are 17 T cell receptor beta chains from one sample sequenced in a study of cytomegalovirus exposure and HLA in healthy donors. The PCR had 60 Vbeta and 13 Jbeta primers. TCRdb keeps only in-frame clones here, not all; method: immunoSEQ multiplex PCR. The repertoire includes more than 130,000 clones, around 77% of them detected once, and nearly 5% sits in the top ten. The material sequenced was PBMCs. The receptors come from a woman aged 45-60 years in good health and CMV-seronegative.

This chain connects TRBV18 to TRBJ1-4, with D hard to call. Germline CDR1 is KGHSH and CDR2 is LQKENI. V was shortened by 2 bases and J by 0 bases, with 7 bases between the two germline ends. The length of the CDR3 is 15 residues. CDR3 protein: CASSPSGATNEKLFF. The DNA for the CDR3 is TGTGCCAGCTCACCATCAGGCGCAACTAATGAAAAACTGTTTTTT. Full variable domain (missing parts from reference TRBV18 and TRBJ1-4): NAGVMQNPRHLVRRRGQEARLRCSPMKGHSHVYWYRQLPEEGLKFMVYLQKENIIDESGMPKERFSAEFPKEGPSILRIQQVVRGDSAAYFCASSPSGATNEKLFFGSGTQLSVL.

This clone was detected once. This rearrangement joins TRBV7-9 to TRBJ2-3; TRBD2 matches 9 bases. The germline V gene has CDR1 SEHNR and CDR2 FQNEAQ (reference sequence). Unmatched junction bases numbered 8, after V lost 5 bases and J lost 2 bases. The CDR3 consists of 16 residues. The CDR3 nucleotides read TGTGCCAGCAGCCGGGGACTAGCAAGAACCACAGATACGCAGTATTTT. It translates to CASSRGLARTTDTQYF.

The rearrangement joins TRBV28 to TRBJ2-7; TRBD1 is a possible D gene (6 bases). The CDR3 is 11 amino acids. Deletions cut 6 bases from V and 4 bases from J, with 7 bases between. CDR1 MDHEN and CDR2 SYDVKM come from the germline V gene. The CDR3 nucleotides are TGTGCCAGCAGACAGGGATACGAGCAGTACTTC. Translated: CASRQGYEQYF.

The V gene is TRBV28, the J gene TRBJ2-3, with D maybe TRBD2 (6 bases). The CDR3 has 13 amino acids. The V gene lost 8 bases and the J gene lost 2 bases, with 11 bases spanning the gap. Germline V gene data show CDR1 as MDHEN and CDR2 as SYDVKM. DNA of the CDR3: TGTGCCAGCCACACTAGCATCACAGATACGCAGTATTTT. Amino acid sequence: CASHTSITDTQYF.

The chain links TRBV4-1 to TRBJ1-4; 7 bases line up with TRBD1. The CDR3 extends over 16 amino acids. After removal of 1 base from V and 4 bases from J, the junction contained 6 bases not matched to a gene. Germline loops: CDR1 MGHRA, CDR2 YSYEKL. The CDR3 DNA reads as TGCGCCAGCAGCCAAGCCGGGACAGCATTTAATGAAAAACTGTTTTTT. Translation: CASSQAGTAFNEKLFF.

The J gene is TRBJ2-3, the V gene TRBV27; D may be TRBD1 (6 bases). The V gene's germline CDR1 is MNHEY and CDR2 SMNVEV (reference sequence). The CDR3 extends over 15 amino acids. The V end lost 6 bases, the J end lost 10 bases, and 23 bases lay between the germline ends. CDR3 region: CASSPMAGVVIAQYF. CDR3 in DNA: TGTGCCAGCAGCCCCATGGCAGGGGTCGTAATAGCGCAGTATTTT.

The J gene is TRBJ2-6, the V gene TRBV10-3; D gene ambiguous. Germline CDR1 and CDR2: ENHRY and SYGVKD. V dropped 3 bases and J dropped 0 bases, with 12 bases sitting between them. The CDR3 loop spans 17 amino acids. CDR3 loop: CAISEGVVHSGANVLTF. Written as DNA, the CDR3 is TGTGCCATCAGTGAAGGAGTCGTCCACTCTGGGGCCAACGTCCTGACTTTC.

This chain joins TRBV10-3 and TRBJ2-3; 9 bases align to TRBD1. V trimming: 0 bases; J trimming: 0 bases; junction bases outside the gene matches: 7. The CDR3 totals 18 residues. Germline loops: CDR1 ENHRY, CDR2 SYGVKD. This CDR3 reads CAISESFLGTGSTDTQYF. Written as DNA, the CDR3 is TGTGCCATCAGTGAGTCGTTTTTGGGGACAGGGAGCACAGATACGCAGTATTTT.

The chain has TRBV5-1 and TRBJ1-6; 7 bases fit TRBD1. From germline, CDR1 is SGHRS and CDR2 YFSETQ. This CDR3 contains 16 residues. The ends lost 4 bases at V and 9 bases at J; junction bases unmatched: 13. The CDR3 is CASSPTSTGVGSPLHF. The CDR3 nucleotides are TGCGCCAGCAGCCCCACCTCCACAGGGGTCGGTTCACCCCTCCACTTT.

V and J are TRBV28 and TRBJ2-7; D might be TRBD2 (5 bases). The CDR3 totals 14 residues. CDR1 and CDR2 from the germline V gene are MDHEN and SYDVKM. Trimming removed 3 bases from V and 2 bases from J, with 11 bases in between. The CDR3 DNA is TGTGCCAGCAGTTTCCCCGGGAATGCCTACGAGCAGTACTTC. Amino acids: CASSFPGNAYEQYF.

In this sample, this clone turned up a few times. V is TRBV19 and J is TRBJ1-4; tentatively, D is TRBD1 (6 bases). The CDR3 totals 14 residues. Per the germline V gene, CDR1 is LNHDA and CDR2 is SQIVND (reference sequence). V shed 5 bases and J shed 6 bases, with 13 bases lying between them. DNA of the CDR3: TGTGCCAGTAGTCAATGGGGGGGCGATGAAAAACTGTTTTTT. Translation gives CASSQWGGDEKLFF.

This clone was seen just once. The chain joins TRBV30 to TRBJ1-3; D uncertain. Between the trimmed V and J ends, which lost 0 bases and 4 bases, there was a span of 16 bases. The CDR3 contains 16 residues. Germline V gene lookup returns CDR1 GTSNPN and CDR2 SVGIG (reference sequence). This chain's CDR3 is CAWSVLGRILGNTIYF. The CDR3 DNA reads as TGTGCCTGGAGTGTACTGGGCAGGATCTTAGGAAACACCATATATTTT.

This chain uses TRBV2 with TRBJ2-2; D remains unclear. V lost 4 bases and J lost 6, with 9 bases in between. From germline, CDR1 is SNHLY and CDR2 FYNNEI. The CDR3 runs to 13 residues. Here the CDR3 DNA reads TGTGCCAGCAGTGTCAGGTTTTCCGGGGAGCTGTTTTTT. Translating gives CASSVRFSGELFF.

The V and J genes are TRBV30 and TRBJ2-1; TRBD2 matches at 14 bases. Germline CDR1 GTSNPN, CDR2 SVGIG (reference sequence). Losses at the gene ends were 4 bases for V and 7 bases for J; bases not matched to a gene: 3. The length of the CDR3 is 14 residues. The DNA of the CDR3 is TGTGCCTGGAAAGGGACTAGCGGGGGTAATGAGCAGTTCTTC. Residues: CAWKGTSGGNEQFF.

The chain recombines TRBV29-1 with TRBJ1-2; 9 nucleotides match TRBD1. The CDR3 covers 15 residues. The germline CDR1 and CDR2 sequences are SQVTM and ANQGSEA. Trimming removed 4 bases from V and 1 base from J; junction bases left unmatched: 7. The CDR3 loop reads CSVGRGTGLNYGYTF. The CDR3 DNA follows: TGCAGCGTTGGAAGAGGGACAGGGCTTAACTATGGCTACACCTTC.

In its sample, this clone was seen once. This chain links TRBV9 with TRBJ2-2, with 7 bases matching TRBD1. The CDR3 extends over 16 amino acids. Germline V CDR1 and CDR2: SGDLS, YYNGEE. V shed 4 bases, J shed 2 bases, and the junction held 8 bases outside the gene matches. This CDR3 reads CASSPFRGLNTGELFF. CDR3 nucleotides: TGTGCCAGCAGCCCTTTTAGGGGGCTCAACACCGGGGAGCTGTTTTTT.

The chain is built from TRBV15 and TRBJ2-3; D call uncertain. With 0 bases removed from V and 4 bases from J, the gap between germline ends came to 5 bases. This CDR3 has 13 amino acids. Germline CDR1 reads LNHNV; CDR2 reads YYDKDF (reference sequence). CDR3 protein: CATSRDPADTQYF. In nucleotides, the CDR3 is TGTGCCACCAGCAGAGATCCCGCAGATACGCAGTATTTT. Variable domain in full (rest from reference TRBV15 and TRBJ2-3): DAMVIQNPRYQVTQFGKPVTLSCSQTLNHNVMYWYQQKSSQAPKLLFHYYDKDFNNEADTPDNFQSRRPNTSFCFLDIRSPGLGDTAMYLCATSRDPADTQYFGPGTRLTVL.